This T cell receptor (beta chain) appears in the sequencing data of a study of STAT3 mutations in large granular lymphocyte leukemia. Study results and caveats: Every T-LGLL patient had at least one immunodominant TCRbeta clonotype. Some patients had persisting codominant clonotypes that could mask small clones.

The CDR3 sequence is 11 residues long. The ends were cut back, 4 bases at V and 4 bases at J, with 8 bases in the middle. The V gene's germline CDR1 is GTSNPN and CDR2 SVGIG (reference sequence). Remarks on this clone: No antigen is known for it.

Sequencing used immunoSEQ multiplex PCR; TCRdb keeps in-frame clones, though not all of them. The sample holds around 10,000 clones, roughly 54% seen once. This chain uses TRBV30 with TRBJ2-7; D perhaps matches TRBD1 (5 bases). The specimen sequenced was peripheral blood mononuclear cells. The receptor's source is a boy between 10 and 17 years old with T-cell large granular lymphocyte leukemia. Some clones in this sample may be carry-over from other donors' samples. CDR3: CAWMSGYEQYF. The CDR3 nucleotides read TGTGCCTGGATGTCAGGGTACGAGCAGTACTTC.